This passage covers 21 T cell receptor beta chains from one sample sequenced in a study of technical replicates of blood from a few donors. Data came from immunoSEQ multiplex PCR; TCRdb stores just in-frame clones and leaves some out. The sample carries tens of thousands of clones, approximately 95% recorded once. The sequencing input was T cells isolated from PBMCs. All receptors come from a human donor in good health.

CDR3 protein: CASKLGGGSNTEAFF. In DNA form, the CDR3 reads TGTGCCAGCAAGTTAGGGGGGGGCTCGAACACTGAAGCTTTCTTT. V is TRBV27 and J is TRBJ1-1, with D perhaps TRBD1 (6 bases). The germline CDR1 and CDR2 sequences are MNHEY and SMNVEV (reference sequence). The CDR3 contains 15 residues. Trimming cost V 7 bases and J 1 base, with 16 bases left between them.

The CDR3, as DNA: TGCGCCAGCAGCCAAACTAGCGCTCTGATCAATGAGCAGTTCTTC. Translation: CASSQTSALINEQFF. This chain connects TRBV4-1 to TRBJ2-1, with 7 positions matching TRBD2. Trimming took 2 bases from V and 6 from J; bases not matched to a gene: 7. CDR1 and CDR2 (germline): MGHRA, YSYEKL. This CDR3 region has 15 residues.

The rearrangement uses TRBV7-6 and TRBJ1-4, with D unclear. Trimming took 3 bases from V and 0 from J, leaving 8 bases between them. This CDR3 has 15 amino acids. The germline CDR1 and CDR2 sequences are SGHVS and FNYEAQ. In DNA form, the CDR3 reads TGTGCCAGCAGCTTCTCACGGGCAACTAATGAAAAACTGTTTTTT. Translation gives CASSFSRATNEKLFF. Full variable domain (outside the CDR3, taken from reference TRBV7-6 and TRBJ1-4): GAGVSQSPRYKVTKRGQDVALRCDPISGHVSLYWYRQALGQGPEFLTYFNYEAQQDKSGLPNDRFSAERPEGSISTLTIQRTEQRDSAMYRCASSFSRATNEKLFFGSGTQLSVL.

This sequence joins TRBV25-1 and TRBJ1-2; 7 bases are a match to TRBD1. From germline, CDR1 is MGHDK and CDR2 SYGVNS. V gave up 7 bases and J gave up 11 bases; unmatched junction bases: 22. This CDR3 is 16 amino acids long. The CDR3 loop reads CASTLGPAPGQPGYTF. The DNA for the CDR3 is TGTGCCAGCACCTTGGGACCCGCCCCGGGACAGCCTGGATACACCTTC.

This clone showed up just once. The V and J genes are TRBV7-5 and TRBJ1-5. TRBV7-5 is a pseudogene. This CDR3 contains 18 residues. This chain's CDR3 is CVRSRVGGHNISNQPQHF. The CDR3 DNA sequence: TGTGTCAGAAGCCGTGTTGGAGGCCATAACATTAGCAATCAGCCCCAGCATTTT.

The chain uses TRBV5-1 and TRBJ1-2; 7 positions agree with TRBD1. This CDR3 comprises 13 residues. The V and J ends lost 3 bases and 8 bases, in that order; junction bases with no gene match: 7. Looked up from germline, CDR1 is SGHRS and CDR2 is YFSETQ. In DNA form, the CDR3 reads TGCGCCAGCAGCTATACAGGGGCGGGCGGCTACACCTTC. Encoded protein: CASSYTGAGGYTF.

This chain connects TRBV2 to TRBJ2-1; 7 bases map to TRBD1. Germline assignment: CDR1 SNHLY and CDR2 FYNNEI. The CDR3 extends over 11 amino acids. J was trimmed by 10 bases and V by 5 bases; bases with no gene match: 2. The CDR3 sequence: CASSTDREQFF. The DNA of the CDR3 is TGTGCCAGCAGTACGGACAGGGAGCAGTTCTTC.

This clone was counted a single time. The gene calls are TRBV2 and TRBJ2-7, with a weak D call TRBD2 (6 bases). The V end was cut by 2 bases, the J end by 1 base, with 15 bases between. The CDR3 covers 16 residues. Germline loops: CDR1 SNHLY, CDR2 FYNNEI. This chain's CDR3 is CASSERVGGYSYEQYF. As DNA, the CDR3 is TGTGCCAGCAGTGAACGTGTGGGAGGTTATTCCTACGAGCAGTACTTC.

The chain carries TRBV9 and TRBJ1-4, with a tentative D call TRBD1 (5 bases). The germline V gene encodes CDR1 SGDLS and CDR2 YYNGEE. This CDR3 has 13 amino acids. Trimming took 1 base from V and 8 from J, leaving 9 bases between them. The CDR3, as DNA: TGTGCCAGCAGCGTACAGGGAGGAGAAAAACTGTTTTTT. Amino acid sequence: CASSVQGGEKLFF.

Here the CDR3 reads CASSLGGPREAFF. CDR3 coding DNA: TGTGCCAGCAGCTTAGGAGGGCCCAGGGAAGCTTTCTTT. This sequence joins TRBV5-6 and TRBJ1-1, with unresolved D. Trimming pared 2 bases from V and 8 bases from J, leaving 13 bases between. CDR3 length: 13 amino acids. Per the germline V gene, CDR1 is SGHDT and CDR2 is YYEEEE.

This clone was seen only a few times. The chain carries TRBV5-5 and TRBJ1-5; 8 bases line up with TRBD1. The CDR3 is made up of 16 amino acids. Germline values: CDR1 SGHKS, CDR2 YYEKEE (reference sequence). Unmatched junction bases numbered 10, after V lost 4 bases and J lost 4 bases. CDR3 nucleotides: TGTGCCAGCAGCCTGCGGGGGACAGGAGGTAATCAGCCCCAGCATTTT. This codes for CASSLRGTGGNQPQHF.

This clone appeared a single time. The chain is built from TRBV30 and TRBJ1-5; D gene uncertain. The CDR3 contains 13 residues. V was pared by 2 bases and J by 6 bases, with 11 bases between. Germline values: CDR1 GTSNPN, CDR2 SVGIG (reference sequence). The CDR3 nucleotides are TGTGCCTGGAGTACAACGGGAGGTCAGCCCCAGCATTTT. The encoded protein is CAWSTTGGQPQHF.

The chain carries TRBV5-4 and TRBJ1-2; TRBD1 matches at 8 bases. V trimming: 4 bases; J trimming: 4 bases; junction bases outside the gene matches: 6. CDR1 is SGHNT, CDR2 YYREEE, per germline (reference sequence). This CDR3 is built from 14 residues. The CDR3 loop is CASSPPTGGYGYTF. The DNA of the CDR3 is TGTGCCAGCAGCCCCCCCACAGGGGGCTATGGCTACACCTTC.

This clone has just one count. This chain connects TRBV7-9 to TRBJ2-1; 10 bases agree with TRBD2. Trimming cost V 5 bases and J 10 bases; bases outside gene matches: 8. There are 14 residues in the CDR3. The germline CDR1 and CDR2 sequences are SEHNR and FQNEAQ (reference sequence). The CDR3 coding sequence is TGTGCCAGCAGCCGCGGGACTAGCGAAGAAGAGCAGTTCTTC. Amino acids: CASSRGTSEEEQFF.

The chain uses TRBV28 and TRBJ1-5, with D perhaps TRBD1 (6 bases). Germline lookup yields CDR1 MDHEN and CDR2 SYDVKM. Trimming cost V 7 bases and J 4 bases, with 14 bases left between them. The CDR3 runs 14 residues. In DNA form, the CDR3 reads TGTGCCAGCAACTCGGGACAAATGAATCAGCCCCAGCATTTT. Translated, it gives CASNSGQMNQPQHF.

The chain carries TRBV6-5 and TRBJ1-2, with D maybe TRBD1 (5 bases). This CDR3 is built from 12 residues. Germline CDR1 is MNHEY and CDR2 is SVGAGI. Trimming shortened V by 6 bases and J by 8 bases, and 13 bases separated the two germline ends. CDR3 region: CASSQGFGGYTF. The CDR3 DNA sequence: TGTGCCAGCAGCCAGGGCTTTGGGGGCTACACCTTC.

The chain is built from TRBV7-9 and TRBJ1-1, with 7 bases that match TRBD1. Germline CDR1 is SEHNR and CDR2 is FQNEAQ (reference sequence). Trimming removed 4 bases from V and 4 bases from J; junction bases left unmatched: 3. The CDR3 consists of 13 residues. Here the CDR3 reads CASSYGTVTEAFF. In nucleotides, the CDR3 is TGTGCCAGCAGCTACGGGACAGTCACTGAAGCTTTCTTT.

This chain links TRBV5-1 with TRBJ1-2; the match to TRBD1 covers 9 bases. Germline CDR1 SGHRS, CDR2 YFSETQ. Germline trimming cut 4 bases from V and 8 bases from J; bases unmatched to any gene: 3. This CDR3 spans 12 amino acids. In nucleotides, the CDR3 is TGCGCCAGCAGCCCCGGACAGGGGGGCTACACCTTC. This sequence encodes CASSPGQGGYTF.

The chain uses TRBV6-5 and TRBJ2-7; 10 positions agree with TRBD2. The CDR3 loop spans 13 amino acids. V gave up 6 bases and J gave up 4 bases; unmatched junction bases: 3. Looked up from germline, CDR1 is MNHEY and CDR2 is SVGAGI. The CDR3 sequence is CASRGTSDYEQYF. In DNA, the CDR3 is TGTGCCAGCAGGGGGACTAGCGATTACGAGCAGTACTTC.

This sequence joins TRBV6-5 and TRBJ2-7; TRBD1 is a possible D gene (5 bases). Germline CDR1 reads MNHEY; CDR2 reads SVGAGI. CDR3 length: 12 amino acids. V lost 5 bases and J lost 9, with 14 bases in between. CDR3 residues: CASSPGGQGQYF. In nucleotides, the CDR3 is TGTGCCAGCAGTCCCGGCGGCCAGGGGCAGTACTTC.

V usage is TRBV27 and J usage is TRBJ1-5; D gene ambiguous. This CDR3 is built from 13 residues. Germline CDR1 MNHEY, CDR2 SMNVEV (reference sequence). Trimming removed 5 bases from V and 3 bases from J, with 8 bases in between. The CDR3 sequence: CASSARLNQPQHF. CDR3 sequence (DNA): TGTGCCAGCAGTGCGAGGCTCAATCAGCCCCAGCATTTT.